A selection of T cell receptor beta chains follows, all from one sample in a study of cytomegalovirus exposure and HLA in healthy donors. This table comes from immunoSEQ multiplex PCR, and its TCRdb copy is limited to in-frame clones, with some not included. In the table there are approximately 130,000 clones, around 83% of which are singletons. Sequenced input: PBMCs. The source is a man aged 50 to 60 in good health and CMV-seronegative. CDR3s include the opening cysteine and the closing phenylalanine or tryptophan.

cdr3_aa	v_call	j_call
CASSEVGGRNTGELFF	TRBV2	TRBJ2-2
CASSIDGEAPLHF	TRBV19	TRBJ1-6
CAGKAGIVQNTEAFF	TRBV30	TRBJ1-1
CTSSQERKIMNTEAFF	TRBV1	TRBJ1-1
CASSLEGEETQYF	TRBV5-1	TRBJ2-5
CASSQETGSYGYTF	TRBV4-1	TRBJ1-2
CASSLVGTGENTEAFF	TRBV7-8	TRBJ1-1
CASSYDGTRRGETQYF	TRBV6-5	TRBJ2-5
CASSLGQSYEQYF	TRBV27	TRBJ2-7
CASSPSRGSGNTIYF	TRBV6-5	TRBJ1-3
CATQEYSNQPQHF	TRBV19	TRBJ1-5
CAWSVSGKDEKLFF	TRBV30	TRBJ1-4
CASSTRGQGAVNTEAFF	TRBV5-1	TRBJ1-1
CASSGKGQGDTEAFF	TRBV9	TRBJ1-1
CASSQGQGRKFF	TRBV11-2	TRBJ2-1
CASTGRVWGHNTGELFF	TRBV2	TRBJ2-2
CASSIGRGYNEQFF	TRBV19	TRBJ2-1
CASSPGQGGPDTQYF	TRBV27	TRBJ2-3
CASSLRALNTEAFF	TRBV5-4	TRBJ1-1
CASTRRGWYNQPQHF	TRBV28	TRBJ1-5
CASSLGAETQYF	TRBV7-2	TRBJ2-5
CASKAASGTKFF	TRBV10-1	TRBJ2-1
CASSVMTSGGAQDTQYF	TRBV6-1	TRBJ2-3
CASSKQGGQPQHF	TRBV6-5	TRBJ1-5
CASGNVNTEAFF	TRBV6-1	TRBJ1-1
CAWSVKRGNLHNEQFF	TRBV30	TRBJ2-1
CASSKWGDRGQETQYF	TRBV21-1	TRBJ2-5
CASSHPSRSYEQYF	TRBV5-1	TRBJ2-7
CASSGLISASSYNEQFF	TRBV6-1	TRBJ2-1
CASSPTITSPGDTQYF	TRBV7-6	TRBJ2-3